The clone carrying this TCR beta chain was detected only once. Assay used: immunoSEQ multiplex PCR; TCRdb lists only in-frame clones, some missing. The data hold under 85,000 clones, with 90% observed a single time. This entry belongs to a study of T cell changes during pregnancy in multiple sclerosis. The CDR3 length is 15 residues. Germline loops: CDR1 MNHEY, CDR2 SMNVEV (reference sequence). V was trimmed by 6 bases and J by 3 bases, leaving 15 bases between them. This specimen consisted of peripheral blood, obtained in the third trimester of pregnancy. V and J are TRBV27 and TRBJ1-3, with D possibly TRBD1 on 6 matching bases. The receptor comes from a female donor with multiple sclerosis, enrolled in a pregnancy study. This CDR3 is CASRPQGLGGNTIYF. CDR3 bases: TGTGCCAGCAGGCCTCAGGGGCTTGGTGGAAACACCATATATTTT.